One and the same sample provided the 20 T cell receptor beta chains below, sequenced in a study of T cell responses to AZD1222 COVID-19 vaccine. Clones were read by immunoSEQ multiplex PCR, and TCRdb kept only the in-frame ones, dropping some. The table has approximately 150,000 clones, around 91% seen once. Sequences were derived from peripheral blood, sampled 28 days after the second AZD1222 dose. Receptors originate from an adult who received the AZD1222 COVID-19 vaccine.

The gene calls are TRBV19 and TRBJ2-2; 9 bases align to TRBD2. The V gene end was trimmed by 1 base and the J gene end by 6 bases; junction bases not matched to a gene: 9. Germline V gene sequence: CDR1 LNHDA, CDR2 SQIVND (reference sequence). The CDR3 runs to 17 residues. CDR3 nucleotides: TGTGCCAGTAGTATAGCGACACGCGGGGGGGCGTCCGGGGAGCTGTTTTTT. Its translation: CASSIATRGGASGELFF.

The chain is built from TRBV3-1 (or the pseudogene TRBV3-2) and TRBJ2-2, with D perhaps matching TRBD2 (6 bases). This CDR3 region has 15 residues. The germline gives CDR1 LGHDT, CDR2 YNNKEL (reference sequence). Trimming shortened V by 4 bases and J by 0 bases, and 9 bases separated the two germline ends. The CDR3 nucleotides are TGTGCCAGCAGCCCCCGGGACTCGAACACCGGGGAGCTGTTTTTT. Amino acids: CASSPRDSNTGELFF.

This chain connects TRBV4-1 to TRBJ1-1; the D gene is possibly TRBD1 (5 bases). The germline V and J ends were trimmed by 4 bases and 3 bases, with 12 bases remaining between them. CDR3 length equals 14 residues. Per the germline V gene, CDR1 is MGHRA and CDR2 is YSYEKL. The CDR3 sequence is CASSLPGGDTEAFF. In DNA form, the CDR3 reads TGCGCCAGCAGCCTCCCTGGAGGGGACACTGAAGCTTTCTTT.

The chain carries TRBV30 and TRBJ1-2; D may be TRBD1 (5 bases). Germline CDR1 reads GTSNPN; CDR2 reads SVGIG (reference sequence). CDR3 length equals 11 residues. V shed 1 base and J shed 6 bases, with 6 bases lying between them. The CDR3, as DNA: TGTGCCTGGAGTGGGGGCCATGGCTACACCTTC. Translated, it gives CAWSGGHGYTF. Based on the CDR3 plus reference TRBV30 and TRBJ1-2, the full variable domain is SQTIHQWPATLVQPVGSPLSLECTVEGTSNPNLYWYRQAAGRGLQLLFYSVGIGQISSEVPQNLSASRPQDRQFILSSKKLLLSDSGFYLCAWSGGHGYTFGSGTRLTVV.

This clone was seen a single time. The J gene is TRBJ2-7, the V gene TRBV6-2 or TRBV6-3; D possibly corresponds to TRBD2 (6 bases). The CDR3 covers 14 residues. Germline V gives CDR1 MNHEY, CDR2 SVGEGT. V gave up 4 bases and J gave up 2 bases, with 12 bases separating them. This CDR3 reads CASSSAGPPYEQYV. In DNA, the CDR3 is TGTGCCAGCAGTTCGGCGGGGCCGCCCTACGAGCAGTACGTC.

The rearrangement uses TRBV19 and TRBJ2-3; D not certain. CDR1 is LNHDA and CDR2 is SQIVND in the germline V gene (reference sequence). Trimming removed 3 bases from V and 3 bases from J, with 7 bases in between. The CDR3 sequence is 13 residues long. The CDR3 DNA reads as TGTGCCAGTAGTATGATTCAGACAGATACGCAGTATTTT. Translation gives CASSMIQTDTQYF.

V usage is TRBV10-1 and J usage is TRBJ2-7; 10 positions match TRBD2. Per germline, CDR1 WNHNN and CDR2 SYGVQD (reference sequence). This CDR3 is 16 amino acids long. After removal of 0 bases from V and 4 bases from J, the junction contained 6 bases not matched to a gene. CDR3 DNA sequence: TGCGCCAGCAGTGAGTCGACCAGCGGGAGGGGGTACGAGCAGTACTTC. The encoded protein is CASSESTSGRGYEQYF.

The V gene is TRBV7-9, the J gene TRBJ2-2; TRBD2 matches at 7 bases. The germline CDR1 and CDR2 sequences are SEHNR and FQNEAQ (reference sequence). The CDR3 is made up of 16 amino acids. Trimming cost V 8 bases and J 6 bases; bases outside gene matches: 15. CDR3 in amino acids: CASRGTGGSPAGELFF. DNA of the CDR3: TGTGCCAGCCGCGGGACGGGGGGATCCCCCGCCGGGGAGCTGTTTTTT.

The J gene is TRBJ2-7, the V gene TRBV3-1 (or the pseudogene TRBV3-2), with TRBD2 identical over 8 bases. V lost 0 bases, J lost 3 bases, and 10 bases stayed unmatched. Germline V CDR1 and CDR2: LGHDT, YNNKEL (reference sequence). CDR3 length equals 17 residues. CDR3 amino acids: CASSQDIVAGTIYEQYV. The CDR3 coding sequence is TGTGCCAGCAGCCAAGATATAGTAGCGGGGACCATCTACGAGCAGTACGTC.

This clone has just one count. The chain carries TRBV4-1 and TRBJ1-1; tentatively, D is TRBD1 (5 bases). V lost 4 bases, J lost 3 bases, and 9 bases lay in between. Germline lookup yields CDR1 MGHRA and CDR2 YSYEKL. The CDR3 has 13 amino acids. CDR3 coding DNA: TGCGCCAGCAGCCTACTGGGGGACACTGAAGCTTTCTTT. The encoded protein is CASSLLGDTEAFF.

This clone was detected only once. The gene calls are TRBV6-2 or TRBV6-3 and TRBJ2-2; 9 nucleotides agree with TRBD1. J lost 1 base, V lost 0 bases, and 15 bases had no gene match. Germline V lookup: CDR1 MNHEY, CDR2 SVGEGT. There are 21 residues in the CDR3. Here the CDR3 reads CASSYSGVGAGTGKNTGELFF. The CDR3 nucleotides read TGTGCCAGCAGTTACTCGGGGGTCGGAGCCGGGACAGGGAAGAACACCGGGGAGCTGTTTTTT.

This chain connects TRBV18 to TRBJ1-1; 7 nucleotides align to TRBD1. There are 15 residues in the CDR3. The V gene end was trimmed by 0 bases and the J gene end by 6 bases; junction bases not matched to a gene: 7. CDR1 is KGHSH, CDR2 LQKENI, per germline. CDR3: CASSPPNRGGAEAFF. DNA for the CDR3: TGTGCCAGCTCACCACCCAACAGGGGTGGGGCTGAAGCTTTCTTT.

The chain combines TRBV30 with TRBJ2-2; D unclear. This CDR3 has 13 amino acids. V was shortened by 7 bases and J by 3 bases, with 12 bases between the two germline ends. CDR1 is GTSNPN, CDR2 SVGIG, per germline (reference sequence). CDR3 protein: CASAGPYTGELFF. In nucleotides, the CDR3 is TGTGCCTCCGCCGGGCCCTACACCGGGGAGCTGTTTTTT.

The chain joins TRBV24-1 to TRBJ1-2, with D unresolved. V dropped 4 bases and J dropped 5 bases, with 13 bases sitting between them. The CDR3 is 14 residues long. Germline assignment: CDR1 KGHDR and CDR2 SFDVKD. The CDR3 DNA reads TGTGCCACCAGTGAATCATACACAGAGTATGGCTACACCTTC. Its protein product is CATSESYTEYGYTF.

The rearrangement joins TRBV7-2 to TRBJ2-3; TRBD2 agrees at 12 bases. Germline trimming cut 4 bases from V and 6 bases from J; bases unmatched to any gene: 8. The V gene's germline CDR1 is SGHTA and CDR2 FQGNSA. CDR3 length: 16 amino acids. In nucleotides, the CDR3 is TGTGCCAGCAGCTCCCAACTAGCGGGAGGTGCGGATACGCAGTATTTT. Its translation is CASSSQLAGGADTQYF.

The chain links TRBV4-3 to TRBJ2-3; D is possibly TRBD1 (5 bases). The germline CDR1 and CDR2 sequences are LGHNA and YSLEER. Trimming took 4 bases from V and 2 from J, leaving 10 bases between them. This CDR3 spans 14 amino acids. CDR3 DNA: TGCGCCAGCAGCCGAGCACAGGTCACAGATACGCAGTATTTT. Its protein is CASSRAQVTDTQYF.

The chain joins TRBV7-3 to TRBJ2-1, with D uncertain. The V end lost 2 bases, the J end lost 9 bases, and 14 bases lay between the germline ends. The CDR3 runs to 14 residues. CDR1 is SGHTA and CDR2 is FQGTGA in the germline V gene. The CDR3 is CASSLGPDRGEQFF. DNA of the CDR3: TGTGCCAGCAGCTTAGGACCTGACCGCGGTGAGCAGTTCTTC.

This clone was found once. The genes are TRBV11-2 and TRBJ1-1; D remains ambiguous. CDR3 length equals 14 residues. The germline V and J ends were trimmed by 8 bases and 7 bases, with 20 bases remaining between them. The V gene's germline CDR1 is SGHAT and CDR2 FQNNGV. CDR3: CASSIFGVGGEAFF. The CDR3 DNA sequence: TGTGCCAGCTCAATATTCGGGGTGGGAGGTGAAGCTTTCTTT.

The chain links TRBV12-3 or TRBV12-4 to TRBJ2-2; D not certain. V lost 2 bases and J lost 0, with 1 base in between. This CDR3 region has 13 residues. The CDR3 DNA follows: TGTGCCAGCAGTTTACCGAACACCGGGGAGCTGTTTTTT. Amino acids: CASSLPNTGELFF.

This clone has just one count. The chain has TRBV18 and TRBJ1-6; 7 bases are shared with TRBD1. Per the germline V gene, CDR1 is KGHSH and CDR2 is LQKENI. J gave up 5 bases and V 4 bases, and 11 bases lay outside the gene matches. This CDR3 has 17 residues. This chain's CDR3 is CASSLATTGFNNSPLHF. CDR3 nucleotide sequence: TGTGCCAGCTCACTTGCAACGACAGGGTTCAATAATTCACCCCTCCACTTT.